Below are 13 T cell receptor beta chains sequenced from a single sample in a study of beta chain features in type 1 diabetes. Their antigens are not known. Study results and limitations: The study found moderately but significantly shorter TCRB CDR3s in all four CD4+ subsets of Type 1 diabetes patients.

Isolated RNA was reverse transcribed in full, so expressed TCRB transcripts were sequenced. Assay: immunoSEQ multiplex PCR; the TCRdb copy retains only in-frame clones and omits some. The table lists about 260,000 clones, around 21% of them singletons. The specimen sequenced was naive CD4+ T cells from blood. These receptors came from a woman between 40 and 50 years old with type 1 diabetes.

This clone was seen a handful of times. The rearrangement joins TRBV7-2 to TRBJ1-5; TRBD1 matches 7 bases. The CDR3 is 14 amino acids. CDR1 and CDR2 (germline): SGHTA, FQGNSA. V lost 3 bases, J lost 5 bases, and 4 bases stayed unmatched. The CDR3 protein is CASSLRQGYQPQHF. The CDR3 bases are TGTGCCAGCAGCTTGAGACAGGGTTATCAGCCCCAGCATTTT.

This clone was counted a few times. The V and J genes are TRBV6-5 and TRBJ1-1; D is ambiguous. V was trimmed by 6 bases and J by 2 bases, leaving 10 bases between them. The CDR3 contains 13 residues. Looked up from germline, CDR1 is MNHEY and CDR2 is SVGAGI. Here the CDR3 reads CASSQQVNTEAFF. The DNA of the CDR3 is TGTGCCAGCAGCCAACAAGTCAACACTGAAGCTTTCTTT.

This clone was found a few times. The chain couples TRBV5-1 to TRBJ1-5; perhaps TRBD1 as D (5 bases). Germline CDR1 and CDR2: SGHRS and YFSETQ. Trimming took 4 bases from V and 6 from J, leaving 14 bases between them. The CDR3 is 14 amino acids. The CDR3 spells CASSPGSEPQPQHF. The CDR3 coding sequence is TGCGCCAGCAGCCCAGGGTCCGAACCTCAGCCCCAGCATTTT.

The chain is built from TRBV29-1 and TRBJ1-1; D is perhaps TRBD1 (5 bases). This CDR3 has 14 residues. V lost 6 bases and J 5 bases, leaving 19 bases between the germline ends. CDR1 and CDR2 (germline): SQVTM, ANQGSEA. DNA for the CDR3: TGCAGCGTACAGGTGTCCCAGGGTTGGACTGAAGCTTTCTTT. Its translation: CSVQVSQGWTEAFF. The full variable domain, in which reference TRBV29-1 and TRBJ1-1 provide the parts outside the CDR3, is SAVISQKPSRDICQRGTSLTIQCQVDSQVTMMFWYRQQPGQSLTLIATANQGSEATYESGFVIDKFPISRPNLTFSTLTVSNMSPEDSSIYLCSVQVSQGWTEAFFGQGTRLTVV.

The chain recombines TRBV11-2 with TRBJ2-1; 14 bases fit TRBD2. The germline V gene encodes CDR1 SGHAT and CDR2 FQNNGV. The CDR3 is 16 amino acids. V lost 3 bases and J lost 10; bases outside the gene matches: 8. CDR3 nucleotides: TGTGCCAGCAGCTTCCTCGGACTAGCGGGAGGAACCGAGCAGTTCTTC. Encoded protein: CASSFLGLAGGTEQFF.

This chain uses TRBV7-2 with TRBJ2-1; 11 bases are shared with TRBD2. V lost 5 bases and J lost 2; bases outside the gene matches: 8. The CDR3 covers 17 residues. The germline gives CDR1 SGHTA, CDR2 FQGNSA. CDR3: CASSPLRGLAAYNEQFF. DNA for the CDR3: TGTGCCAGCAGCCCTCTGAGGGGACTAGCGGCCTACAATGAGCAGTTCTTC.

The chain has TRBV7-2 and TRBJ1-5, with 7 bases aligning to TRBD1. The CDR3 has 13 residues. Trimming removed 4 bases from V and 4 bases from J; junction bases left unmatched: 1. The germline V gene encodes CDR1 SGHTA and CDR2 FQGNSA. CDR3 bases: TGTGCCAGCAGCTCACAGGGGAATCAGCCCCAGCATTTT. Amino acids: CASSSQGNQPQHF.

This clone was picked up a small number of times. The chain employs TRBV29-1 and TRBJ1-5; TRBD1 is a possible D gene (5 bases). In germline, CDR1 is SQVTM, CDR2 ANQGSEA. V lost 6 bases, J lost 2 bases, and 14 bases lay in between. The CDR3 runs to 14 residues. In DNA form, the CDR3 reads TGCAGCGTCGGGGAGGGAGGGGGCAATCAGCCCCAGCATTTT. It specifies CSVGEGGGNQPQHF.

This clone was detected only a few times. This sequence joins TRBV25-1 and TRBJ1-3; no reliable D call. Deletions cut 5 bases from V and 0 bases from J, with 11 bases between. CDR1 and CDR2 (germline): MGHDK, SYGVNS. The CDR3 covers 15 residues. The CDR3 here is CASSYTGTSGNTIYF. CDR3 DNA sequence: TGTGCCAGCAGTTACACGGGAACCTCTGGAAACACCATATATTTT.

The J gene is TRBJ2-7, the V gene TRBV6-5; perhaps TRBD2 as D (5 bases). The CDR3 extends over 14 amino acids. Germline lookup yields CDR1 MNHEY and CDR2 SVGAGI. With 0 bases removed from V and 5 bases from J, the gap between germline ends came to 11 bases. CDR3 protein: CASSYSRVWDEQYF. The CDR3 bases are TGTGCCAGCAGTTACTCGAGGGTTTGGGACGAGCAGTACTTC.

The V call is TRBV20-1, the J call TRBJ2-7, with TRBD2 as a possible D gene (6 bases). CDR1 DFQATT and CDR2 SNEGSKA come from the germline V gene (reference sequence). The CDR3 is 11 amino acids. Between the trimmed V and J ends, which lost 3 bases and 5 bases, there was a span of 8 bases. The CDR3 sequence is CSASRGNEQYF. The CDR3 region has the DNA TGCAGTGCTAGTCGGGGGAACGAGCAGTACTTC.

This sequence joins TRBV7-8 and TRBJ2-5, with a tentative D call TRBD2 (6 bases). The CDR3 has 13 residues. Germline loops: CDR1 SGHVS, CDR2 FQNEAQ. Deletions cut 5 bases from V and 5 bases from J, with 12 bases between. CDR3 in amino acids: CASSPPRGETQYF. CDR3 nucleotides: TGTGCCAGCAGCCCCCCGCGGGGCGAGACCCAGTACTTC.

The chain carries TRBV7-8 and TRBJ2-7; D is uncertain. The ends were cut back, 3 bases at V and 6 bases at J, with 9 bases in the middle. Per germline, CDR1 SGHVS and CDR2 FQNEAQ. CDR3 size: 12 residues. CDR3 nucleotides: TGTGCCAGCAGCTTCTATCGCCTCGAGCAGTACTTC. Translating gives CASSFYRLEQYF.